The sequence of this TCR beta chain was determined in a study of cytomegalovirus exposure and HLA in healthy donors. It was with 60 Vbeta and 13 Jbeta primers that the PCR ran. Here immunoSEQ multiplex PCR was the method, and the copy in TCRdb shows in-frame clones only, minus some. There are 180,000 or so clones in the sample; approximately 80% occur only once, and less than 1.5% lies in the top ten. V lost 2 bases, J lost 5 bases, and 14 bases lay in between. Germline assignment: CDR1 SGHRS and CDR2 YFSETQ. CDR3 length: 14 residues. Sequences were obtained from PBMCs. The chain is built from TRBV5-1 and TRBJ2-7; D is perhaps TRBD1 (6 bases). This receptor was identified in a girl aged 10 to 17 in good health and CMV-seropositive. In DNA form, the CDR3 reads TGCGCCAGCAGCTTAACTTCGGACAGAGACGAGCAGTACTTC. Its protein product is CASSLTSDRDEQYF. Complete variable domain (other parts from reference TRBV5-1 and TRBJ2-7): KAGVTQTPRYLIKTRGQQVTLSCSPISGHRSVSWYQQTPGQGLQFLFEYFSETQRNKGNFPGRFSGRQFSNSRSEMNVSTLELGDSALYLCASSLTSDRDEQYFGPGTRLTVT.